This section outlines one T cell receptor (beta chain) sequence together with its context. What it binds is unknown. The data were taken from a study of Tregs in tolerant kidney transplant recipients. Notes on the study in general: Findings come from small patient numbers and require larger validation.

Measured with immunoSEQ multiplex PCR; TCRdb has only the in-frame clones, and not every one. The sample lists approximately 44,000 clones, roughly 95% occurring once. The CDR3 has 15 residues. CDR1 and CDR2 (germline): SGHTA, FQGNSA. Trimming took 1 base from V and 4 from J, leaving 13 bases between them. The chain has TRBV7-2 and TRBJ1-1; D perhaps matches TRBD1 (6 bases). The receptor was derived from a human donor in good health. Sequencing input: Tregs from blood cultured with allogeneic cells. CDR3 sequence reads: CASSLGIAGVTEAFF. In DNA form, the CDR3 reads TGTGCCAGCAGCTTAGGGATCGCAGGGGTCACTGAAGCTTTCTTT.